The T cell receptor beta chain under discussion was sequenced for a study of tumor-infiltrating lymphocytes in primary liver carcinoma. Blood RNA originated from unsorted whole blood, with germline DNA additionally extracted. The CDR3 totals 15 residues. Germline V lookup: CDR1 LGHNT, CDR2 FRNRAP. Trimming stripped 3 bases from V and 1 base from J, with 13 bases between. This clonotype was picked up many times. The researchers produced TCR beta cDNA from approximately 0.45 ug total RNA with a constant-region primer. ARM-PCR was slightly modified, and three nested multiplex PCR rounds with it gave rise to the TCR beta libraries. The study ran its first two PCR rounds for roughly 10 cycles each, using TRBV1-TRBV30 forward primers and a C-beta reverse primer. TCRdb independently ran MiXCR on the multiplex PCR reads; one entry per CDR3 protein. The table includes almost 200,000 distinct CDR3 sequences, 65% detected once.

The rearrangement links TRBV12-5 to TRBJ2-7; a weak D match, TRBD1 (5 bases). Material: peripheral blood. This TCR derives from an older woman with primary liver carcinoma and hepatitis B virus infection. The CDR3 nucleotides are TGTGCTAGTGGTTTCCATACAGGTTATTCCTACGAGCAGTACTTC. This encodes CASGFHTGYSYEQYF.